One and the same sample provided the 14 T cell receptor beta chains below, sequenced in a study of identical twins (dated by TCRdb to the mid-2010s). Library preparation employed 5' RACE. Sequencing took place on an Illumina HiSeq 2000. The raw public reads went through TCRdb reprocessing: fastp at Q25, MiXCR clone calling, in-frame beta chains kept. Rows are combined by CDR3 protein, so each entry shows the most common genes and DNA. Across this sample there are about 470,000 distinct CDR3 sequences, with 24% seen only once. About 2.7% of the sample is held by the ten biggest clonotypes. These same data were also listed under a study on T cells expressing NK-cell markers.

What was sequenced was CD4+ T cells sorted from blood. The receptors originated from a young woman in good health.

The table lists this clonotype with a few counts. The J gene is TRBJ2-7, the V gene TRBV10-3; D not resolved. Trimming shortened V by 4 bases and J by 1 base, and 8 bases separated the two germline ends. Germline-derived CDR1 and CDR2 are ENHRY and SYGVKD. CDR3 length: 13 amino acids. CDR3 bases: TGTGCCATCAGTGGGTCCCAGTCCTACGAGCAGTACTTC. This encodes CAISGSQSYEQYF.

Of note for this clonotype: A read error is likely, as this CDR3 ends without the conserved phenylalanine or tryptophan. The chain carries TRBV25-1 and TRBJ2-7; possibly TRBD1 for D (6 bases). Per the germline V gene, CDR1 is MGHDK and CDR2 is SYGVNS. The CDR3 has 14 amino acids. Trimming took 10 bases from V and 5 from J, leaving 21 bases between them. This CDR3 reads CATRRGQGFNEQYL. As DNA, the CDR3 is TGTGCCACCCGCAGGGGCCAGGGGTTCAACGAGCAGTACCTC.

This sequence joins TRBV12-5 and TRBJ2-7; no definite D call. Germline V CDR1 and CDR2: LGHNT, FRNRAP. Trimming removed 4 bases at V and 2 bases at J, with 9 bases between. This CDR3 region has 13 residues. For the CDR3, the DNA is TGTGCTAGTGGTTATGGCAGAACCTACGAGCAGTACTTC. This encodes CASGYGRTYEQYF.

This sequence joins TRBV12-3 or TRBV12-4 and TRBJ1-5; the D is unclear. The CDR3 totals 12 residues. Trimming removed 3 bases from V and 7 bases from J, with 7 bases in between. CDR3 region: CASSFRSQPQHF. The CDR3 DNA follows: TGTGCCAGCAGTTTCCGGTCACAGCCCCAGCATTTT.

This chain connects TRBV24-1 to TRBJ2-1, with a tentative D call TRBD2 (5 bases). This CDR3 has 12 amino acids. Germline lookup yields CDR1 KGHDR and CDR2 SFDVKD. The V and J ends lost 3 bases and 7 bases respectively, with 6 bases between them. CDR3: CATSDPGNEQFF. CDR3 coding DNA: TGTGCCACCAGTGATCCGGGGAATGAGCAGTTCTTC.

This clonotype showed up just a few times. The rearrangement uses TRBV20-1 and TRBJ2-1; D perhaps matches TRBD1 (5 bases). The V gene lost 4 bases and the J gene lost 10 bases, with 14 bases spanning the gap. CDR3 length: 12 amino acids. Germline loops: CDR1 DFQATT, CDR2 SNEGSKA (reference sequence). The chain's CDR3 is CSATRNSGEQFF. CDR3 DNA sequence: TGCAGTGCTACTAGAAACTCAGGGGAGCAGTTCTTC.

This chain connects TRBV5-1 to TRBJ2-1, with 12 bases aligning to TRBD2. Germline V CDR1 and CDR2: SGHRS, YFSETQ. Trimming took 3 bases from V and 4 from J; bases not matched to a gene: 5. This CDR3 spans 16 amino acids. CDR3 amino acids: CASSSPTSGGYNEQFF. The CDR3 region has the DNA TGCGCCAGCAGCTCCCCGACTAGCGGGGGTTACAATGAGCAGTTCTTC.

The chain joins TRBV29-1 to TRBJ2-2; tentatively, D is TRBD2 (5 bases). The V end was cut by 7 bases, the J end by 5 bases, with 17 bases between. Germline loops: CDR1 SQVTM, CDR2 ANQGSEA. The CDR3 has 14 residues. Here the CDR3 reads CSAVSIPGTGELFF. In DNA form, the CDR3 reads TGCAGCGCCGTGTCCATACCGGGGACCGGGGAGCTGTTTTTT.

The V call is TRBV30, the J call TRBJ2-1, with 9 bases identical to TRBD2. The trim removed 5 bases at V and 7 bases at J, leaving 12 bases unmatched. CDR1 and CDR2 from the germline V gene are GTSNPN and SVGIG (reference sequence). This CDR3 spans 15 amino acids. The CDR3 DNA sequence: TGTGCCTGGGCCTCCGGAGCGGGAGGAGGTAATGAGCAGTTCTTC. It is translated as CAWASGAGGGNEQFF.

This clonotype was observed a handful of times. The chain links TRBV5-1 to TRBJ2-3; possibly TRBD2 for D (5 bases). V was trimmed by 4 bases and J by 5 bases, leaving 8 bases between them. Per the germline V gene, CDR1 is SGHRS and CDR2 is YFSETQ. This CDR3 is 12 amino acids long. The DNA of the CDR3 is TGCGCCAGCAGCCGGACTGGAGATACGCAGTATTTT. It specifies CASSRTGDTQYF.

The chain links TRBV10-3 to TRBJ2-3, with D unclear. The ends were cut back, 0 bases at V and 1 base at J, with 8 bases in the middle. Germline lookup yields CDR1 ENHRY and CDR2 SYGVKD. The CDR3 consists of 15 residues. Here the CDR3 reads CAISESPAGTDTQYF. Written as DNA, the CDR3 is TGTGCCATCAGTGAGTCCCCTGCTGGCACAGATACGCAGTATTTT.

On this clonotype itself: The junction departs from germline at one end; a sequencing error may be responsible. The genes are TRBV10-3 and TRBJ2-7; D possibly corresponds to TRBD2 (5 bases). In germline, CDR1 is ENHRY, CDR2 SYGVKD. The CDR3 is made up of 17 amino acids. The CDR3 reads CAISEYGVDSSSYEQYF. DNA for the CDR3: TGTGCAATCAGTGAGTACGGGGTCGACTCTAGCTCCTACGAGCAGTACTTC.

This rearrangement joins TRBV5-1 to TRBJ2-6, with D perhaps being TRBD1 or TRBD2 (6 bases each). CDR3 size: 15 residues. The V and J ends lost 4 bases and 2 bases respectively, with 10 bases between them. Per germline, CDR1 SGHRS and CDR2 YFSETQ. CDR3 nucleotide sequence: TGCGCCAGCAGCCGCGGGACAACTGGGGCCAACGTCCTGACTTTC. It encodes CASSRGTTGANVLTF. Full variable domain (missing parts from reference TRBV5-1 and TRBJ2-6): KAGVTQTPRYLIKTRGQQVTLSCSPISGHRSVSWYQQTPGQGLQFLFEYFSETQRNKGNFPGRFSGRQFSNSRSEMNVSTLELGDSALYLCASSRGTTGANVLTFGAGSRLTVL.

This clonotype came up a few times. V is TRBV2 and J is TRBJ1-1; D perhaps matches TRBD1 (6 bases). The CDR3 has 14 residues. V lost 4 bases and J lost 3, with 12 bases in between. The germline CDR1 and CDR2 sequences are SNHLY and FYNNEI. The DNA of the CDR3 is TGTGCCAGCAGTGTCGAGGGGGAGGACACTGAAGCTTTCTTT. This translates into CASSVEGEDTEAFF. Complete variable domain (other parts from reference TRBV2 and TRBJ1-1): EPEVTQTPSHQVTQMGQEVILRCVPISNHLYFYWYRQILGQKVEFLVSFYNNEISEKSEIFDDQFSVERPDGSNFTLKIRSTKLEDSAMYFCASSVEGEDTEAFFGQGTRLTVV.